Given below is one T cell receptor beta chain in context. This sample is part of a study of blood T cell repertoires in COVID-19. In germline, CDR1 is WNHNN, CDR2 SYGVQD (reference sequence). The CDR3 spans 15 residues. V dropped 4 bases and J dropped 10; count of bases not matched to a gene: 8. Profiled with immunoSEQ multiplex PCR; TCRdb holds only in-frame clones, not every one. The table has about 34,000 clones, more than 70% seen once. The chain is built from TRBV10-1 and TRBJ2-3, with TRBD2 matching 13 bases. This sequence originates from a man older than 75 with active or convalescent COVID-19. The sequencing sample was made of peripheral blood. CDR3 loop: CASSGTSGSPMAQYF. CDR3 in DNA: TGCGCCAGCAGTGGGACTAGCGGGAGCCCTATGGCGCAGTATTTT.